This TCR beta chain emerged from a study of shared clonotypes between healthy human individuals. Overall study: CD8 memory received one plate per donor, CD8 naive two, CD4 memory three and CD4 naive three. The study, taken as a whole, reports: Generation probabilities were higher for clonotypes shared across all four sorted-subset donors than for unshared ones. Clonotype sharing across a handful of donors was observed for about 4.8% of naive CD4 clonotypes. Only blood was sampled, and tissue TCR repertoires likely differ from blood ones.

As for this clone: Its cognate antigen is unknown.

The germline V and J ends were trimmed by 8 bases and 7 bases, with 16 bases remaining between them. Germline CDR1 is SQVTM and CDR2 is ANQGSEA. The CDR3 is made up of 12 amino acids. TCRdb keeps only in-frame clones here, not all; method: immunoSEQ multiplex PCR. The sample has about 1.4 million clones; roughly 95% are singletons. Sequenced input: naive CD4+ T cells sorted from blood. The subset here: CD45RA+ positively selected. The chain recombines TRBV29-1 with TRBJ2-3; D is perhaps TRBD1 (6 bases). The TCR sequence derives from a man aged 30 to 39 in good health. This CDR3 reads CSTIGTTNTQYF. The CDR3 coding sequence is TGCAGCACCATCGGGACAACTAATACGCAGTATTTT.